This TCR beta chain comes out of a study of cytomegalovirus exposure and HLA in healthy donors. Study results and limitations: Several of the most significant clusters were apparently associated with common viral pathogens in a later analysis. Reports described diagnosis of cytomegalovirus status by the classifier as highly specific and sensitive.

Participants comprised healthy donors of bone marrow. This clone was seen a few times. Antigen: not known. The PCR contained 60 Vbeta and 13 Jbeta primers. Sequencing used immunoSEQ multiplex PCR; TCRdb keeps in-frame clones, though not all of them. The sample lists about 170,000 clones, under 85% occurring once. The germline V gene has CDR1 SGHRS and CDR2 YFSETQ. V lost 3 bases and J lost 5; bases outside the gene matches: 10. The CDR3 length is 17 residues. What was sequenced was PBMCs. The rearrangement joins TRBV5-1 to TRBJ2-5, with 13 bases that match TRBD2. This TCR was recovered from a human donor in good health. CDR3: CASSSGLAGALWETQYF. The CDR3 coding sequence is TGCGCCAGCAGCTCCGGACTAGCGGGGGCCCTCTGGGAGACCCAGTACTTC.